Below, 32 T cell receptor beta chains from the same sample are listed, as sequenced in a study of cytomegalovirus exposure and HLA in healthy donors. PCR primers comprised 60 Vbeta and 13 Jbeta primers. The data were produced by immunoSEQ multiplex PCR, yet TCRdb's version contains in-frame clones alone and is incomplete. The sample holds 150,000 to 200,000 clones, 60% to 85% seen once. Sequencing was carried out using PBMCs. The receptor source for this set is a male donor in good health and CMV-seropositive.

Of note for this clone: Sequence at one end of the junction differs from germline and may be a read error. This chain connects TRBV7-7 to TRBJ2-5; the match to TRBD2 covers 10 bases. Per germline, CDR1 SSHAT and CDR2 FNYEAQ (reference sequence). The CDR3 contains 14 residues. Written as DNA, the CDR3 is TGTGCTAGCAGCCCTAGCGGGGGCCAAGAGACCCAGTACTTC. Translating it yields CASSPSGGQETQYF.

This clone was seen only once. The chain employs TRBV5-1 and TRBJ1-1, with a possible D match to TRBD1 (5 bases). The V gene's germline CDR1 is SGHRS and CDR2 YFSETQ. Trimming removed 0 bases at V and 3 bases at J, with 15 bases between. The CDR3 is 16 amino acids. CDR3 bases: TGCGCCAGCAGCTTGGGGCAGGGAGGGTCCCACACTGAAGCTTTCTTT. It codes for CASSLGQGGSHTEAFF. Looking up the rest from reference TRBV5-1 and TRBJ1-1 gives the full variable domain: KAGVTQTPRYLIKTRGQQVTLSCSPISGHRSVSWYQQTPGQGLQFLFEYFSETQRNKGNFPGRFSGRQFSNSRSEMNVSTLELGDSALYLCASSLGQGGSHTEAFFGQGTRLTVV.

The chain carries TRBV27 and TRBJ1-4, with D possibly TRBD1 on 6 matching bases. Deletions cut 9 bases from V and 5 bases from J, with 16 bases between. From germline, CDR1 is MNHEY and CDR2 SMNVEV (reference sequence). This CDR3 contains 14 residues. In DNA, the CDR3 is TGTGCCAGTCGGCCCTACAGGGAAAATGAAAAACTGTTTTTT. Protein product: CASRPYRENEKLFF.

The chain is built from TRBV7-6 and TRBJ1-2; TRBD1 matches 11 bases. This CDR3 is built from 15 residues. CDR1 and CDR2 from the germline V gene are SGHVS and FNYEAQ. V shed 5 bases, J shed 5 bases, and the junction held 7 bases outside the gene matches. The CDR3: CASSPGTGGMYGYTF. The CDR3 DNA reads TGTGCCAGCAGCCCGGGGACAGGGGGAATGTATGGCTACACCTTC.

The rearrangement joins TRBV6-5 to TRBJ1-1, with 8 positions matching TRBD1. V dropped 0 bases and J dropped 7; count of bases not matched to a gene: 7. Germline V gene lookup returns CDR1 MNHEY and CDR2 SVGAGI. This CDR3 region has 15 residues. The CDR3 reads CASSYSSDRVSEAFF. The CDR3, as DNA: TGTGCCAGCAGTTACTCTTCGGACAGGGTTAGTGAAGCTTTCTTT.

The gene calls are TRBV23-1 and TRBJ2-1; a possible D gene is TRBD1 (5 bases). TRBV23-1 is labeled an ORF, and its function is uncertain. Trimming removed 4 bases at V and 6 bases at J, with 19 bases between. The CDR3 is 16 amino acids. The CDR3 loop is CASSPQGPSDTNEQFF. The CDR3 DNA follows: TGCGCCAGCAGTCCCCAGGGCCCTAGTGACACCAATGAGCAGTTCTTC.

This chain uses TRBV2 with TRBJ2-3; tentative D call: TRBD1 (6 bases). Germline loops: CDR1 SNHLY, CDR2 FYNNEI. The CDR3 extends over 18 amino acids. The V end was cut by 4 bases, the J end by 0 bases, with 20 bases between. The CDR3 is CASSVGGKGVSSTDTQYF. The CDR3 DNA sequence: TGTGCCAGCAGTGTAGGGGGTAAAGGGGTCTCTAGCACAGATACGCAGTATTTT.

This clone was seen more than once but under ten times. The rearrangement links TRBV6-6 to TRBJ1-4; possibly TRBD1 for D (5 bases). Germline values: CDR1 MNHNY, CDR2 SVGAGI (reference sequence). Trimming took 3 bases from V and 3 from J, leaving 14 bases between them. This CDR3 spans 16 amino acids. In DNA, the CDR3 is TGTGCCAGCAGTTATAAGGGCAGGGTAGCTAATGAAAAACTGTTTTTT. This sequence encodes CASSYKGRVANEKLFF.

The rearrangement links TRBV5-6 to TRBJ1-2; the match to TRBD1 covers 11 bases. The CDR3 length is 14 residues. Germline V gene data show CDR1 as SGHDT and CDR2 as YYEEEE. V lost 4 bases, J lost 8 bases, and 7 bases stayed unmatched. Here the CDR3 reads CASSTWDRGGGYTF. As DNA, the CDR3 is TGTGCCAGCAGCACCTGGGACAGGGGGGGAGGCTACACCTTC.

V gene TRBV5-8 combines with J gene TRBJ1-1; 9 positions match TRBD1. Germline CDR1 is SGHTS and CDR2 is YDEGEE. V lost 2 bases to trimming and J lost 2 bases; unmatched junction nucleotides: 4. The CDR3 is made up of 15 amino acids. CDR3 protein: CASSFKGQGNTEAFF. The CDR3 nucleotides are TGTGCCAGCAGCTTCAAGGGACAGGGTAACACTGAAGCTTTCTTT.

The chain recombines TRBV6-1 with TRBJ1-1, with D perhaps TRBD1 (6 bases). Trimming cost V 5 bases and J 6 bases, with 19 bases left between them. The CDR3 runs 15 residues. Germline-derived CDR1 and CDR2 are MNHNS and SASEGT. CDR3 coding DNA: TGTGCCAGCAGTACAGGCCTGGGGGCACTCCCTGAAGCTTTCTTT. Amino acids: CASSTGLGALPEAFF.

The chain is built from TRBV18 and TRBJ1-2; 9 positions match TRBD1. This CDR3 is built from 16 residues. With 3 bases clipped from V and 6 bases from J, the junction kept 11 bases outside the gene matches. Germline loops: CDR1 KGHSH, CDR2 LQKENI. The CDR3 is CASSPSHRGPQDGYTF. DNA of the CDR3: TGTGCCAGCTCACCCTCTCACAGGGGGCCCCAAGATGGCTACACCTTC.

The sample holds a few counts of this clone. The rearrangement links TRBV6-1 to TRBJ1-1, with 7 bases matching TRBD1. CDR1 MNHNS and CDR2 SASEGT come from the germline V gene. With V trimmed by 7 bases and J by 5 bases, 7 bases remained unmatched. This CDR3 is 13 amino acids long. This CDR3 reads CASIGLRGTEAFF. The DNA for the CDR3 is TGTGCCAGCATAGGCCTCAGGGGGACTGAAGCTTTCTTT.

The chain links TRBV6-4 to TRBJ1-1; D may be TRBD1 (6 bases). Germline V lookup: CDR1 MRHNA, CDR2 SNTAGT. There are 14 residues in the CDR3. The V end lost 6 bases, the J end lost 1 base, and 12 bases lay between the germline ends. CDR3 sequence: CASRKDRANTEAFF. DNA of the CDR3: TGTGCCAGCAGGAAGGACAGAGCGAACACTGAAGCTTTCTTT.

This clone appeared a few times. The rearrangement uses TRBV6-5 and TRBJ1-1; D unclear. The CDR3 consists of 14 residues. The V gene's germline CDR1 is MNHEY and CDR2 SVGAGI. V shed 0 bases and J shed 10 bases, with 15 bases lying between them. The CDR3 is CASSYSIAFGGAFF. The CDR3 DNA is TGTGCCAGCAGTTACTCTATTGCGTTTGGCGGAGCTTTCTTT.

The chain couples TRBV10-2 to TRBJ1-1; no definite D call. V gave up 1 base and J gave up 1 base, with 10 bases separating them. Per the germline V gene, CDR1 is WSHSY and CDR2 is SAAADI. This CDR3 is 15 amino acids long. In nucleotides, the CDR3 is TGCGCCAGCAGTGAGTTGTCAGGTCCGAACACTGAAGCTTTCTTT. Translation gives CASSELSGPNTEAFF.

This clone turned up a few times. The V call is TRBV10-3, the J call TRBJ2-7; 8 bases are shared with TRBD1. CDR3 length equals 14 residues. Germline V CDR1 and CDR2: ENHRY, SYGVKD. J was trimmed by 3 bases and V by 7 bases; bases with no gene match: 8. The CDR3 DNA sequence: TGTGCCATCATGGACGACACAGGGGGCTACGAGCAGTACTTC. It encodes CAIMDDTGGYEQYF.

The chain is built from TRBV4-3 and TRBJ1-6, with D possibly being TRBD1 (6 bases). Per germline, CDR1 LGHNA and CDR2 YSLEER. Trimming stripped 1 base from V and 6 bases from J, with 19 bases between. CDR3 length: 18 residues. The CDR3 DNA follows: TGCGCCAGCAGCCAAGTTGGCAGGGGACCCGCAGTTAATTCACCCCTCCACTTT. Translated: CASSQVGRGPAVNSPLHF.

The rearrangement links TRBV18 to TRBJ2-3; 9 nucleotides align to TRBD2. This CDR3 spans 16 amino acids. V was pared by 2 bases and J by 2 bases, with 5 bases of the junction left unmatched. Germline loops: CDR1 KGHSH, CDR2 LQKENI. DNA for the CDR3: TGTGCCAGCTCACCAAAGGGACTAGCTCTCACAGATACGCAGTATTTT. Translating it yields CASSPKGLALTDTQYF. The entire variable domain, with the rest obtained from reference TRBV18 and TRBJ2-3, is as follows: NAGVMQNPRHLVRRRGQEARLRCSPMKGHSHVYWYRQLPEEGLKFMVYLQKENIIDESGMPKERFSAEFPKEGPSILRIQQVVRGDSAAYFCASSPKGLALTDTQYFGPGTRLTVL.

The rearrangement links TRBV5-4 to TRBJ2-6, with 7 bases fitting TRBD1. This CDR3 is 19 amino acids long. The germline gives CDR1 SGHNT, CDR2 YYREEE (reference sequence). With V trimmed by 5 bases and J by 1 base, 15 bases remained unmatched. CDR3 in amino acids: CASSYATGFFPSGANVLTF. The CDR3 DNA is TGTGCCAGCAGTTACGCGACAGGGTTCTTCCCTTCTGGGGCCAACGTCCTGACTTTC. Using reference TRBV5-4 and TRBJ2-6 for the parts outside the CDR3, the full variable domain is ETGVTQSPTHLIKTRGQQVTLRCSSQSGHNTVSWYQQALGQGPQFIFQYYREEENGRGNFPPRFSGLQFPNYSSELNVNALELDDSALYLCASSYATGFFPSGANVLTFGAGSRLTVL.

The CDR3 here is CASSGTGTGQPNYGYTF. DNA for the CDR3: TGTGCCAGTAGTGGAACCGGAACGGGACAGCCAAACTATGGCTACACCTTC. This chain uses TRBV19 with TRBJ1-2; 7 bases are shared with TRBD1. CDR1 is LNHDA and CDR2 is SQIVND in the germline V gene (reference sequence). With 5 bases clipped from V and 2 bases from J, the junction kept 14 bases outside the gene matches. The CDR3 covers 17 residues.

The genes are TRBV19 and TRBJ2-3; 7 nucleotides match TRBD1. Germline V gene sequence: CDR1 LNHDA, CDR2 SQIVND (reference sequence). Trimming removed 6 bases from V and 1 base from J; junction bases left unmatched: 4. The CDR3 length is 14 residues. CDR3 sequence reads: CASSRQGGTDTQYF. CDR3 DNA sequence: TGTGCCAGTAGCCGACAGGGAGGCACAGATACGCAGTATTTT.

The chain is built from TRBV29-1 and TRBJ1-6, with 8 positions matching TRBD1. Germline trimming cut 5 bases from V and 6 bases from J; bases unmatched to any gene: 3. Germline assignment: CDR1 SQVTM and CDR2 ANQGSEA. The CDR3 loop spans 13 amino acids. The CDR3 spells CSVSTGGNSPLHF. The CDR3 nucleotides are TGCAGCGTTAGCACAGGGGGTAATTCACCCCTCCACTTT.

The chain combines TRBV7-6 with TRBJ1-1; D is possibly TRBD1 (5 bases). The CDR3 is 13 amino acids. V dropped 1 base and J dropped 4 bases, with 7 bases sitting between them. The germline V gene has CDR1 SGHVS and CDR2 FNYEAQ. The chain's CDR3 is CASSLDQGTEAFF. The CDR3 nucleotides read TGTGCCAGCAGCTTAGACCAGGGCACTGAAGCTTTCTTT.

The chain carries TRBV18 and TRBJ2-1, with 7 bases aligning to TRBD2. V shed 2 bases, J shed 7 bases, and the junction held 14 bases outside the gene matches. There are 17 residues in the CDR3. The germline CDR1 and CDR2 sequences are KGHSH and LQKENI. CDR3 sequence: CASSPVPRGELLNEQFF. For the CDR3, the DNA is TGTGCCAGCTCACCAGTTCCCCGGGGGGAGCTGTTAAATGAGCAGTTCTTC.

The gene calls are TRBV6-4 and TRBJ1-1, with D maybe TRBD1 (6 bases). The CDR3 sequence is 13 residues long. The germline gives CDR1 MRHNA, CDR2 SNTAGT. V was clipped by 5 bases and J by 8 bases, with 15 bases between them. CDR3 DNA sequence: TGTGCCAGCAGTCTAGCCGAGGGGACAGAAGCTTTCTTT. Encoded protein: CASSLAEGTEAFF.

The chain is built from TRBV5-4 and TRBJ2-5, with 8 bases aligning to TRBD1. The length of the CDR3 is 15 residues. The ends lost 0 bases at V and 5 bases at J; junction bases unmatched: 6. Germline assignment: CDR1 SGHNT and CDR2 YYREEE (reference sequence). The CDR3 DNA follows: TGTGCCAGCAGCTTGGTGGCAGGGGGCTTGGAGACCCAGTACTTC. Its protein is CASSLVAGGLETQYF.

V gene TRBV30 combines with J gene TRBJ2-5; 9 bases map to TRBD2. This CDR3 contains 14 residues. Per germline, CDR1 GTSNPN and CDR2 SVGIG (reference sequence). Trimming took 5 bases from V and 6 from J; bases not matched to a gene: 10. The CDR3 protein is CAWAHIAGAKTQYF. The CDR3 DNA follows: TGTGCCTGGGCTCATATAGCGGGGGCGAAGACCCAGTACTTC.

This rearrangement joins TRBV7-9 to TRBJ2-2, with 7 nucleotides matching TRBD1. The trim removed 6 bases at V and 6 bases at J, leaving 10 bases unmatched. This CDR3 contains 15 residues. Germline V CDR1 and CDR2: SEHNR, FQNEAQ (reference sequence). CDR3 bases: TGTGCCAGCAGTCTACAAACAGGGGTCTCCGGGGAGCTGTTTTTT. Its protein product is CASSLQTGVSGELFF.

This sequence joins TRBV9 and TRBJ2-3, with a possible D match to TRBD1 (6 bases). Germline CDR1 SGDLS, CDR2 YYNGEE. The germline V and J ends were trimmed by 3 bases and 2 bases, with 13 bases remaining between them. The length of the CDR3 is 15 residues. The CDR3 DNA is TGTGCCAGCAGCGCTCTAAGGGGGAACACAGATACGCAGTATTTT. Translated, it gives CASSALRGNTDTQYF.

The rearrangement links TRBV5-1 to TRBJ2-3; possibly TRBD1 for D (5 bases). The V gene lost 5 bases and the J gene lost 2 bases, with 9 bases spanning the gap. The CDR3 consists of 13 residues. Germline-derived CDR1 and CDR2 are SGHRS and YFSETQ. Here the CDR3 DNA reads TGCGCCAGCAGGACAGAAGTCACAGATACGCAGTATTTT. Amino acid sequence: CASRTEVTDTQYF.

Here the CDR3 DNA reads TGTGCCAGCAGTTCCTCGGGACTAGCGGGATACGAGCAGTACTTC. Amino acid sequence: CASSSSGLAGYEQYF. The chain joins TRBV6-5 to TRBJ2-7, with 13 bases aligning to TRBD2. Per germline, CDR1 MNHEY and CDR2 SVGAGI. This CDR3 comprises 15 residues. The V segment lost 4 bases and the J segment 4 bases; nucleotides outside the gene matches: 4.